A selection of T cell receptor beta chains follows, all from one sample in a study of PD-1 blockade in classical Hodgkin lymphoma. Method: immunoSEQ multiplex PCR; TCRdb's copy keeps in-frame clones and lacks some. This repertoire shows tens of thousands of clones, 87% found once; its top ten account for more than 8%. The starting material was peripheral blood mononuclear cells (PBMCs), obtained before the fourth cycle of nivolumab. These receptor sequences come from a human donor with classical Hodgkin lymphoma. Both conserved end residues are part of each CDR3. Fields, in order: clone size, V gene, J gene, D gene, CDR3 length, CDR3 DNA, CDR3 protein. D genes are given only for firm matches. The size entry is marked missing in some rows and otherwise reads once, few, many or a size class.

clone_size: .; v_call: TRBV9; j_call: TRBJ1-2; d_call: .; cdr3_length: 12; cdr3_nt: TGTGCCAGCCACGGGGTAGTAGATGGCTACACCTTC; cdr3_aa: CASHGVVDGYTF
clone_size: .; v_call: TRBV15; j_call: TRBJ1-1; d_call: .; cdr3_length: 17; cdr3_nt: TGTGCCACCAGCAGCATACATACGGGTATTGTGAACACTGAAGCTTTCTTT; cdr3_aa: CATSSIHTGIVNTEAFF
clone_size: .; v_call: TRBV7-9; j_call: TRBJ1-5; d_call: .; cdr3_length: 12; cdr3_nt: TGTGCCAGCAGCTTAGTTGGCGGGACGAAGCATTTT; cdr3_aa: CASSLVGGTKHF
clone_size: .; v_call: TRBV5-5; j_call: TRBJ2-5; d_call: .; cdr3_length: 16; cdr3_nt: TGTGCCAGCAGCAGAGCCGGGACCACGTACCAAGAGACCCAGTACTTC; cdr3_aa: CASSRAGTTYQETQYF
clone_size: .; v_call: TRBV11-2; j_call: TRBJ1-1; d_call: .; cdr3_length: 14; cdr3_nt: TGTGCCAGCAGCTTTCATAGGAGGGTTACTGAAGCTTTCTTT; cdr3_aa: CASSFHRRVTEAFF
clone_size: .; v_call: TRBV5-5; j_call: TRBJ2-2; d_call: .; cdr3_length: 15; cdr3_nt: TGTGCCAGCAGCTTGTGGCAGGTGAACACCGGGGAGCTGTTTTTT; cdr3_aa: CASSLWQVNTGELFF
clone_size: .; v_call: TRBV14; j_call: TRBJ1-4; d_call: .; cdr3_length: 15; cdr3_nt: TGTGCCAGCAGCCATACGACAGCGAGGTTTGGAAAACTGTTTTTT; cdr3_aa: CASSHTTARFGKLFF
clone_size: .; v_call: TRBV15; j_call: TRBJ1-5; d_call: .; cdr3_length: 16; cdr3_nt: TGTGCCACCAGCAGTTCCTTCCCTTATAGCAATCAGCCCCAGCATTTT; cdr3_aa: CATSSSFPYSNQPQHF
clone_size: once; v_call: TRBV19; j_call: TRBJ1-3; d_call: .; cdr3_length: 15; cdr3_nt: TGTGCCAGTAGTATAGATTTCGCTCATCGAAACACCATATATTTT; cdr3_aa: CASSIDFAHRNTIYF
clone_size: once; v_call: TRBV6-5; j_call: TRBJ2-7; d_call: .; cdr3_length: 15; cdr3_nt: TGTGCCAGCAGTCTCACCCCGACAGACTACTACGAGCAGTACTTC; cdr3_aa: CASSLTPTDYYEQYF